The source of this T cell receptor beta chain is a study of beta chain features in type 1 diabetes. The authors reverse transcribed all of the isolated RNA, so sequencing captured expressed TCRB transcripts. Data came from immunoSEQ multiplex PCR; TCRdb stores just in-frame clones and leaves some out. The sample yields almost 350,000 clones, roughly a tenth seen once. This clone has a handful of counts. Its antigen is unknown. Each sorted population was over 98% pure. This CDR3 region has 14 residues. Germline CDR1 SGHAT, CDR2 FQNNGV. V was shortened by 3 bases and J by 9 bases, with 18 bases between the two germline ends. General study points: People with Type 1 diabetes carried modestly yet significantly shorter TCRB CDR3s in all four CD4+ subsets. Overrepresentation of cells with high TCR expression could result from cDNA sequencing.

The TCR was taken from a man aged 25 to 45 with type 1 diabetes. Sequencing used central memory CD4+ T cells from blood. The chain carries TRBV11-2 and TRBJ2-7; D is possibly TRBD2 (6 bases). CDR3 residues: CASSLWQDKEGQYF. The CDR3, as DNA: TGTGCCAGCAGCTTGTGGCAGGATAAGGAGGGGCAGTACTTC.